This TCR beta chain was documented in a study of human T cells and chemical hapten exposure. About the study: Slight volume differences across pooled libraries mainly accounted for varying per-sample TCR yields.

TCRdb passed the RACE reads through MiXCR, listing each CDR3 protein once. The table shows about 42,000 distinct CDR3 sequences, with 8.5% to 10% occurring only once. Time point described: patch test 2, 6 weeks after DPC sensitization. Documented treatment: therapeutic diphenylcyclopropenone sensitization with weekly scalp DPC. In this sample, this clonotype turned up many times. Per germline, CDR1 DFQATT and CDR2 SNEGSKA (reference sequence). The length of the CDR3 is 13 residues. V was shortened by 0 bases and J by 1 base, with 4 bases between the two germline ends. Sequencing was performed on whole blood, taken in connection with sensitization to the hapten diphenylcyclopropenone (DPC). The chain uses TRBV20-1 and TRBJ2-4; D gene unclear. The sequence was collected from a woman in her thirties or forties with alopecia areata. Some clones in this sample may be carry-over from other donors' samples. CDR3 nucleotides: TGCAGTGCTAGAGATCCGGCCAAAAACATTCAGTACTTC. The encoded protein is CSARDPAKNIQYF.